Listed below are T cell receptor beta chains from one sample, sequenced in a study of cytomegalovirus exposure and HLA in healthy donors. This table comes from immunoSEQ multiplex PCR, and its TCRdb copy is limited to in-frame clones, with some not included. Among roughly 200,000 clones listed, about four fifths were seen once. The specimen sequenced was PBMCs. The source of these receptors is a female donor in good health and CMV-seronegative. Each CDR3 is given with its conserved first and last residue. D genes are given only for firm matches. Clone size, where shown, is once, few, many, or a class for clones that have expanded.

>-|TRBV6-6|TRBD1
CASSRGTGGAYNEQFF
>-|TRBV27|-
CASSLWTNEKLFF
>-|TRBV28|-
CASSFTTAYEQYF
>-|TRBV11-3|-
CASSLDPSTDTQYF
>-|TRBV5-6|-
CASSLTPRLNTEAFF
>-|TRBV15|TRBD1
CATSTQGADKTGELFF
>once|TRBV7-9|TRBD1
CASSLRQGVWETQYF
>-|TRBV2|-
CASIPSSAGANVLTF
>-|TRBV27|-
CASSFEGGDNQPQHF
>-|TRBV13|-
CASSLRIGEGNEQFF
>once|TRBV11-2|TRBD1
CASSLLRGPSRANVLTF
>few|TRBV29-1|TRBD1
CSVSTGGTGELFF
>-|TRBV7-3|TRBD1
CASSLLSRGNSPLHF
>few|TRBV29-1|TRBD1
CSAGTGNSYEQYF
>-|TRBV7-6|TRBD1
CASSNPDRVGEQYF
>few|TRBV5-1|-
CASSPGTSEKLFF
>once|TRBV18|-
CASSPGQETQYF
>once|TRBV11-2|TRBD1
CASSLGPTGKYGYTF
>few|TRBV5-1|TRBD1
CASRDYSDRGRETQYF
>-|TRBV9|-
CASSPPGGDWYGYTF
>-|TRBV6-5|-
CATSPRGPYGYTF
>-|TRBV7-3|TRBD1
CASSPYMTGLGEQYF
>-|TRBV7-9|-
CASSSLAKSSYEQYF
>-|TRBV28|-
CASSLIAALTDTQYF
>-|TRBV7-2|-
CASSLGRNTEAFF
>once|TRBV13|-
CASSFFRVNTEAFF
>-|TRBV9|TRBD2
CASSDRLTGTSGSGGGVVTQYF
>-|TRBV7-2|TRBD2
CASSSTSGRGYEQYF
>-|TRBV19|TRBD1
CASKQGAGLAGEQYF